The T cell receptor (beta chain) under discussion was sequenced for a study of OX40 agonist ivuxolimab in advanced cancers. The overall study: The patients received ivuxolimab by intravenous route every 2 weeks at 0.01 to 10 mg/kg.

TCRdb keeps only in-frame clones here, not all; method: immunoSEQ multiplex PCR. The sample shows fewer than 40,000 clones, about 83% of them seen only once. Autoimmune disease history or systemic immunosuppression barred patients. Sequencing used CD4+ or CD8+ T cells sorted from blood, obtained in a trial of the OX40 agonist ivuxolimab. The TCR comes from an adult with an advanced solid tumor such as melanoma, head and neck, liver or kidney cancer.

The CDR3 here is CASSITDPRDQPQHF. In DNA, the CDR3 is TGTGCCAGTAGTATCACGGACCCGAGGGATCAGCCCCAGCATTTT. V and J are TRBV19 and TRBJ1-5; D gene unclear. The germline gives CDR1 LNHDA, CDR2 SQIVND (reference sequence). The CDR3 contains 15 residues. The ends were cut back, 3 bases at V and 5 bases at J, with 14 bases in the middle.